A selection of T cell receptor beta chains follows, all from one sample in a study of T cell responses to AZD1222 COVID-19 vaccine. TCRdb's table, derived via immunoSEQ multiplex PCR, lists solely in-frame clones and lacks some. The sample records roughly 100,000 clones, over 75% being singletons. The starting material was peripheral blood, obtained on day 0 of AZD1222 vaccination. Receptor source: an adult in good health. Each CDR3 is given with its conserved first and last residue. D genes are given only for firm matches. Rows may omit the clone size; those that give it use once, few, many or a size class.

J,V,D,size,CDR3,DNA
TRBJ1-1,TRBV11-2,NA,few,CASSLNGPEAFF,TGTGCCAGCAGCTTAAACGGGCCTGAAGCTTTCTTT
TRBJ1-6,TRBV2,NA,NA,CASRRREGNSPLHF,TGTGCCAGCAGGCGCAGGGAGGGGAATTCACCCCTCCACTTT
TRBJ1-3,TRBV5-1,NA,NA,CASSLGQSIGNTIYF,TGCGCCAGCAGCTTGGGACAGTCGATTGGAAACACCATATATTTT
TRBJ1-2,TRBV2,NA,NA,CASSVPGRRAYGYTF,TGTGCCAGCAGTGTCCCGGGTAGGCGAGCCTATGGCTACACCTTC
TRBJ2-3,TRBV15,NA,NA,CATSLRGTDTQYF,TGTGCCACCAGCCTGAGGGGGACAGATACGCAGTATTTT
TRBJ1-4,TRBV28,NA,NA,CALRDGTNEKLFF,TGTGCCCTCCGTGACGGAACTAATGAAAAACTGTTTTTT
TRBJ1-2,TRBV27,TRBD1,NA,CASSPRQGISYGYTF,TGTGCCAGCAGTCCACGACAGGGGATAAGCTATGGCTACACCTTC
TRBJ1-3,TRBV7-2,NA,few,CASSSHSAFGNTIYF,TGTGCCAGCTCCTCTCATTCGGCGTTCGGAAACACCATATATTTT
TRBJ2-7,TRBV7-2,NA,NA,CASSLWGRTDEQYF,TGTGCCAGCAGCTTATGGGGTCGTACCGACGAGCAGTACTTC
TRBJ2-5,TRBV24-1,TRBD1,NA,CATSDWDSRETQYF,TGTGCCACCAGTGACTGGGACAGTCGGGAGACCCAGTACTTC
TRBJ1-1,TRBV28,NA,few,CASSLRGEVNTEAFF,TGTGCCAGCAGTTTAAGGGGAGAGGTGAACACTGAAGCTTTCTTT
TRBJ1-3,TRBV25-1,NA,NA,CASTVGGPRSFSGNTIYF,TGTGCCAGCACCGTAGGGGGGCCACGATCATTCTCTGGAAACACCATATATTTT
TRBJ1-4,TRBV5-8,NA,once,CASRVQRLEKLFF,TGTGCCTCTCGTGTACAGCGTCTTGAAAAACTGTTTTTT
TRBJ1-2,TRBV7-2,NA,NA,CASSRGGGSYGYTF,TGTGCCAGCAGCCGGGGGGGCGGGTCCTATGGCTACACCTTC
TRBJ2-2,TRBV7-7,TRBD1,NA,CASSLRTGGFGNTGELFF,TGTGCCAGCAGCCTGAGGACAGGGGGCTTCGGGAACACCGGGGAGCTGTTTTTT
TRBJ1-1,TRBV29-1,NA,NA,CSVGRGGMNTEAFF,TGCAGCGTTGGACGGGGTGGGATGAACACTGAAGCTTTCTTT
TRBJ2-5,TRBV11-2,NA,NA,CASAQELEENQYF,TGTGCCAGCGCCCAGGAGCTCGAGGAGAACCAGTACTTC
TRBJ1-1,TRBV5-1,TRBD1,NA,CASSPDRARVTEAFF,TGCGCCAGCAGCCCGGACAGGGCCAGGGTCACTGAAGCTTTCTTT
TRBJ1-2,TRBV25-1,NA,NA,CASSEYSGNVRGYTF,TGTGCCAGCAGTGAATACTCTGGGAACGTCCGTGGCTACACCTTC
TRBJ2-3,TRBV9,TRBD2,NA,CASSPSGGGDTQYF,TGTGCCAGCAGCCCCAGCGGGGGCGGGGATACGCAGTATTTT
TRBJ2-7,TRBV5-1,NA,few,CASSRDSYYEQYF,TGCGCCAGCAGTAGGGACTCCTACTACGAGCAGTACTTC
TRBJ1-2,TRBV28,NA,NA,CASSLFVGNYGYTF,TGTGCCAGCAGTTTATTCGTAGGAAACTATGGCTACACCTTC
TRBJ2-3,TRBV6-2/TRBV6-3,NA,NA,CASSYRPGLGTDTQYF,TGTGCCAGCAGTTATCGCCCAGGGTTGGGCACAGATACGCAGTATTTT
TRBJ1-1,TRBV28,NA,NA,CASSFIGGNTEAFF,TGTGCCAGCAGTTTCATTGGGGGCAATACTGAAGCTTTCTTT
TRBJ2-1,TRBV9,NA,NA,CASTLGYSPVYNEQFF,TGTGCCAGCACCCTCGGGTATAGTCCGGTCTACAATGAGCAGTTCTTC
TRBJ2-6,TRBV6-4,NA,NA,CASSAGNPSGANVLTF,TGTGCCAGCAGTGCAGGGAACCCGTCTGGGGCCAACGTCCTGACTTTC
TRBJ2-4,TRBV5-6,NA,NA,CASSLYSVRNPKNIQYF,TGTGCCAGCAGCTTGTATAGCGTACGCAATCCCAAAAACATTCAGTACTTC
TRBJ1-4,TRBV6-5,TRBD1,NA,CATRMTGSEKLFF,TGTGCCACCAGGATGACAGGGAGTGAAAAACTGTTTTTT
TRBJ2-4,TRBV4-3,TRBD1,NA,CASSQTTGGINKNIQYF,TGCGCCAGCAGCCAGACCACAGGGGGAATAAACAAAAACATTCAGTACTTC
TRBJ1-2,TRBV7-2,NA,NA,CASSPRRAGLYGYTF,TGTGCCAGCAGCCCCCGACGGGCGGGTCTCTATGGCTACACCTTC
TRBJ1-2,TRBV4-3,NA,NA,CASSQGAALSNYGYTF,TGCGCCAGCAGCCAAGGGGCAGCGTTATCTAACTATGGCTACACCTTC
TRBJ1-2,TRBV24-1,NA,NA,CATSDPGTGGGYTF,TGTGCCACCAGTGATCCCGGGACGGGTGGAGGCTACACCTTC
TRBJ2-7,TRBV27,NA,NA,CASSLTSSSSYEQYF,TGTGCCAGCAGTTTAACTAGCAGCAGCTCCTACGAGCAGTACTTC
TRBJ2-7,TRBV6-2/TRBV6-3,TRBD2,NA,CASSRPGLASDEQYF,TGTGCCAGCAGTCGACCGGGACTAGCGAGTGACGAGCAGTACTTC
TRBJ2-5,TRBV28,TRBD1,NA,CASSLWDRETQYF,TGTGCCAGCAGTTTATGGGACAGGGAGACCCAGTACTTC
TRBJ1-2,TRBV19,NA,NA,CASSMVDNYGYTF,TGTGCCAGTAGTATGGTGGACAACTATGGCTACACCTTC
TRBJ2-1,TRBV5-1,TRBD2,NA,CASSKGLAGMVEQFF,TGCGCCAGCAGCAAAGGACTAGCGGGTATGGTTGAGCAGTTCTTC
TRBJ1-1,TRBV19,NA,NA,CASRPPGKGAEAFF,TGTGCCAGCCGTCCCCCTGGAAAAGGGGCTGAAGCTTTCTTT
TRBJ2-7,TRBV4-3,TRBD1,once,CASSQFDRGFYEQYF,TGCGCCAGCAGCCAATTCGACAGGGGATTCTACGAGCAGTACTTC
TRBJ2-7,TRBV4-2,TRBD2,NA,CASSQDGTSGSQEQYF,TGTGCCAGCAGCCAAGACGGGACTAGCGGGAGTCAGGAGCAGTACTTC
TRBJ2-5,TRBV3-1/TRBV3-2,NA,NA,CASSELGRTQYF,TGTGCCAGCAGTGAACTAGGCAGGACCCAGTACTTC
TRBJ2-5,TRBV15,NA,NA,CATSRDRNQETQYF,TGTGCCACCAGCAGAGACAGGAACCAAGAGACCCAGTACTTC
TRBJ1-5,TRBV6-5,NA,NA,CASRSGRKQPQHF,TGTGCCAGCAGATCCGGGCGGAAGCAGCCCCAGCATTTT
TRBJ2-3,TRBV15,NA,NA,CATSRSSRVDTQYF,TGTGCCACCAGCAGATCTTCTAGGGTCGATACGCAGTATTTT
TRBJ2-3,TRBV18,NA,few,CASSPTDTQYF,TGTGCCAGCTCACCGACAGATACGCAGTATTTT
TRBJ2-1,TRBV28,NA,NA,CASTFVRAYNEQFF,TGTGCCAGCACCTTCGTGCGGGCCTACAATGAGCAGTTCTTC
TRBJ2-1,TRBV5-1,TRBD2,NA,CASSSLGAGVNNEQFF,TGCGCCAGCAGCTCCCTTGGGGCGGGAGTAAATAATGAGCAGTTCTTC